This T cell receptor beta chain was identified in a study of neoadjuvant nivolumab and ipilimumab in lung cancer. Findings and limits, study-wide: TCR richness and clonality were higher in tumors than adjacent uninvolved lung. From pretherapy to surgery, tumor richness and clonality rose with dual therapy. TCR receptors were sequenced in few samples.

Produced via immunoSEQ multiplex PCR; TCRdb's table is partial and in-frame only. This table holds 15,000 to 20,000 clones, more than 75% found once. Trimming pared 5 bases from V and 5 bases from J, leaving 12 bases between. Germline CDR1 and CDR2: SEHNR and FQNEAQ (reference sequence). The CDR3 loop spans 14 amino acids. As regards this clone: Its antigen is not known.

The TCR comes from an adult with non-small cell lung cancer. The chain carries TRBV7-9 and TRBJ1-4, with D unresolved. Here the sequenced sample was peripheral blood, taken before neoadjuvant nivolumab, alone or with ipilimumab. CDR3 in DNA: TGTGCCAGCAGCCCCGGTGGAGGGAATGAAAAACTGTTTTTT. As protein: CASSPGGGNEKLFF. The entire variable domain, with the rest obtained from reference TRBV7-9 and TRBJ1-4, is as follows: DTGVSQNPRHKITKRGQNVTFRCDPISEHNRLYWYRQTLGQGPEFLTYFQNEAQLEKSRLLSDRFSAERPKGSFSTLEIQRTEQGDSAMYLCASSPGGGNEKLFFGSGTQLSVL.